The 28 T cell receptor beta chains given below trace back to one sample, sequenced in a study of OX40 agonist ivuxolimab in advanced cancers. Profiling relied on immunoSEQ multiplex PCR, and the TCRdb table lists in-frame clones only, not all of them. Among 25,000 to 30,000 clones listed, roughly 82% were seen once. The sample here was CD4+ or CD8+ T cells sorted from blood, taken in a trial of the OX40 agonist ivuxolimab. The receptors were sampled from an adult with an advanced solid tumor such as melanoma, head and neck, liver or kidney cancer.

This clone was detected a few times. The gene calls are TRBV7-9 and TRBJ2-7, with D uncertain. The germline V and J ends were trimmed by 5 bases and 2 bases, with 13 bases remaining between them. Looked up from germline, CDR1 is SEHNR and CDR2 is FQNEAQ (reference sequence). The CDR3 loop spans 14 amino acids. The CDR3 DNA sequence: TGTGCCAGCAGCCCGGACGGCCGTCCCTACGAGCAGTACTTC. It codes for CASSPDGRPYEQYF.

The CDR3 nucleotides read TGTGCCAGCAGCTTAGAGGCGGCAGGGGGCTACGAGCAGTACTTC. Protein product: CASSLEAAGGYEQYF. This chain uses TRBV13 with TRBJ2-7, with 7 nucleotides matching TRBD1. V lost 1 base to trimming and J lost 3 bases; unmatched junction nucleotides: 6. The length of the CDR3 is 15 residues. Germline-derived CDR1 and CDR2 are PRHDT and FYEKMQ (reference sequence).

This clone qualifies as medium-sized. The chain carries TRBV19 and TRBJ1-2; 9 bases align to TRBD1. The CDR3 contains 14 residues. Per germline, CDR1 LNHDA and CDR2 SQIVND (reference sequence). With 9 bases clipped from V and 6 bases from J, the junction kept 11 bases outside the gene matches. This CDR3 is CASRPTGGANGYTF. The CDR3 coding sequence is TGTGCCAGCCGACCAACAGGGGGCGCGAATGGCTACACCTTC. The complete variable domain, with remaining parts taken from reference TRBV19 and TRBJ1-2, reads DGGITQSPKYLFRKEGQNVTLSCEQNLNHDAMYWYRQDPGQGLRLIYYSQIVNDFQKGDIAEGYSVSREKKESFPLTVTSAQKNPTAFYLCASRPTGGANGYTFGSGTRLTVV.

This clone was observed a single time. The chain carries TRBV6-5 and TRBJ2-7; 7 bases are a match to TRBD1. The CDR3 loop spans 16 amino acids. The V and J ends lost 0 bases and 3 bases, in that order; junction bases with no gene match: 8. Germline CDR1 MNHEY, CDR2 SVGAGI. The chain's CDR3 is CASSYSIRGSFYEQYF. The DNA of the CDR3 is TGTGCCAGCAGTTACTCGATCAGGGGGAGTTTCTACGAGCAGTACTTC.

This rearrangement joins TRBV27 to TRBJ1-5, with D possibly being TRBD1 (6 bases). Trimming removed 0 bases from V and 7 bases from J, with 10 bases in between. Germline CDR1 is MNHEY and CDR2 is SMNVEV (reference sequence). The CDR3 runs to 14 residues. The CDR3 nucleotides read TGTGCCAGCAGTTTATCTCGGGGGGGCCAGCCCCAGCATTTT. It is translated as CASSLSRGGQPQHF.

The J gene is TRBJ1-6, the V gene TRBV29-1; TRBD1 matches 8 bases. The CDR3 length is 15 residues. CDR1 is SQVTM and CDR2 is ANQGSEA in the germline V gene. Trimming at V came to 5 bases and at J to 4 bases, leaving 7 bases not matched to a gene. The CDR3 DNA is TGCAGCGTTCCTAACCGGGACAGGTATAATTCACCCCTCCACTTT. As protein: CSVPNRDRYNSPLHF.

There are a few counts of this clone. The chain couples TRBV27 to TRBJ1-5; no firm D call. CDR3 size: 13 residues. The germline CDR1 and CDR2 sequences are MNHEY and SMNVEV (reference sequence). With 0 bases removed from V and 4 bases from J, the gap between germline ends came to 4 bases. CDR3 sequence (DNA): TGTGCCAGCAGTTTATCAGTTAATCAGCCCCAGCATTTT. Translated, it gives CASSLSVNQPQHF.

By frequency in the sample, this clone is medium-sized (0.01 to 0.1%). The rearrangement links TRBV19 to TRBJ1-1; D is ambiguous. Germline CDR1 is LNHDA and CDR2 is SQIVND (reference sequence). The CDR3 is 13 amino acids. The V end was cut by 6 bases, the J end by 2 bases, with 10 bases between. CDR3 region: CASSQGLNTEAFF. In nucleotides, the CDR3 is TGTGCCAGTAGCCAAGGACTTAACACTGAAGCTTTCTTT.

V gene TRBV7-6 combines with J gene TRBJ2-1; 7 positions agree with TRBD1. Germline CDR1 is SGHVS and CDR2 is FNYEAQ. The V segment lost 5 bases and the J segment 0 bases; nucleotides outside the gene matches: 7. The CDR3 has 16 amino acids. CDR3 bases: TGTGCCAGCAGCCAGACAGGGATGAGCTCCTACAATGAGCAGTTCTTC. It encodes CASSQTGMSSYNEQFF.

The chain joins TRBV6-1 to TRBJ2-3; 7 positions agree with TRBD2. The CDR3 spans 17 residues. After removal of 1 base from V and 0 bases from J, the junction contained 7 bases not matched to a gene. CDR1 MNHNS and CDR2 SASEGT come from the germline V gene. The CDR3: CASSEEEGRGSTDTQYF. The CDR3 DNA sequence: TGTGCCAGCAGTGAAGAGGAGGGGCGGGGGAGCACAGATACGCAGTATTTT.

V is TRBV7-9 and J is TRBJ2-7; the match to TRBD1 covers 8 bases. The CDR3 has 13 residues. V was clipped by 4 bases and J by 3 bases; unmatched bases: 2. The germline V gene has CDR1 SEHNR and CDR2 FQNEAQ (reference sequence). CDR3 bases: TGTGCCAGCAGCTCACAGGGGGGCTACGAGCAGTACTTC. This encodes CASSSQGGYEQYF.

This clone was counted a few times. The J gene is TRBJ2-7, the V gene TRBV19; D call uncertain. The V end was cut by 1 base, the J end by 2 bases, with 9 bases between. Germline V lookup: CDR1 LNHDA, CDR2 SQIVND (reference sequence). The CDR3 is made up of 14 amino acids. CDR3 bases: TGTGCCAGTAGTATAGTAGGAGCGCCCTACGAGCAGTACTTC. This translates into CASSIVGAPYEQYF.

This sequence joins TRBV19 and TRBJ2-2; D could derive from TRBD1 or TRBD2 (5 bases each). The CDR3 runs 15 residues. Deletions cut 6 bases from V and 0 bases from J, with 11 bases between. Per germline, CDR1 LNHDA and CDR2 SQIVND (reference sequence). The CDR3: CASSPGPANTGELFF. CDR3 bases: TGTGCCAGTAGCCCGGGACCCGCGAACACCGGGGAGCTGTTTTTT.

This clone was found once. The chain has TRBV19 and TRBJ1-6, with a weak D call TRBD1 (6 bases). The V gene lost 6 bases and the J gene lost 5 bases, with 17 bases spanning the gap. The germline V gene has CDR1 LNHDA and CDR2 SQIVND (reference sequence). CDR3 length: 16 residues. In DNA, the CDR3 is TGTGCCAGTAGAACACAAAGGGGGACAAATAATTCACCCCTCCACTTT. Translation gives CASRTQRGTNNSPLHF.

The chain carries TRBV7-6 and TRBJ1-2; 9 nucleotides align to TRBD1. This CDR3 has 13 amino acids. The germline V gene encodes CDR1 SGHVS and CDR2 FNYEAQ. J gave up 8 bases and V 5 bases, and 6 bases lay outside the gene matches. CDR3 amino acids: CASSTGTGSGYTF. The CDR3 region has the DNA TGTGCCAGCAGCACCGGGACAGGGAGCGGCTACACCTTC.

The chain is built from TRBV30 and TRBJ2-6; a weak D match, TRBD1 (5 bases). V dropped 0 bases and J dropped 0 bases, with 12 bases sitting between them. This CDR3 has 17 residues. Germline CDR1 reads GTSNPN; CDR2 reads SVGIG (reference sequence). The DNA of the CDR3 is TGTGCCTGGAGTGTACAAGACAGTAGCTCTGGGGCCAACGTCCTGACTTTC. This codes for CAWSVQDSSSGANVLTF. Based on the CDR3 plus reference TRBV30 and TRBJ2-6, the full variable domain is SQTIHQWPATLVQPVGSPLSLECTVEGTSNPNLYWYRQAAGRGLQLLFYSVGIGQISSEVPQNLSASRPQDRQFILSSKKLLLSDSGFYLCAWSVQDSSSGANVLTFGAGSRLTVL.

The chain carries TRBV9 and TRBJ2-3; D is possibly TRBD1 (6 bases). Looked up from germline, CDR1 is SGDLS and CDR2 is YYNGEE. Trimming shortened V by 0 bases and J by 2 bases, and 10 bases separated the two germline ends. This CDR3 contains 15 residues. Here the CDR3 DNA reads TGTGCCAGCAGCGTAGCGGGGACAACCACAGATACGCAGTATTTT. This encodes CASSVAGTTTDTQYF.

The CDR3 coding sequence is TGTGCCTGGAGTGACCACGCTAACTATGGCTACACCTTC. The encoded protein is CAWSDHANYGYTF. The chain has TRBV30 and TRBJ1-2; D unclear. The CDR3 totals 13 residues. The germline V and J ends were trimmed by 1 base and 0 bases, with 6 bases remaining between them. Germline CDR1 reads GTSNPN; CDR2 reads SVGIG (reference sequence).

The chain's CDR3 is CASRRAYNEQFF. CDR3 DNA: TGTGCCAGCAGGCGGGCCTACAATGAGCAGTTCTTC. The chain links TRBV6-5 to TRBJ2-1, with D possibly matching TRBD2 (5 bases). Germline-derived CDR1 and CDR2 are MNHEY and SVGAGI. With 6 bases removed from V and 2 bases from J, the gap between germline ends came to 5 bases. The CDR3 length is 12 residues.

The CDR3 nucleotides are TGTGCCAGCACCGACGGGGGGAGCGAGCAGTACTTC. It translates to CASTDGGSEQYF. This chain connects TRBV7-8 to TRBJ2-7; TRBD2 aligns across 7 bases. CDR3 size: 12 residues. Germline V gene data show CDR1 as SGHVS and CDR2 as FQNEAQ. The V gene end was trimmed by 7 bases and the J gene end by 6 bases; junction bases not matched to a gene: 6.

This clone was seen just once. The chain uses TRBV27 and TRBJ1-5, with a possible D match to TRBD1 (6 bases). The CDR3 runs to 14 residues. Germline lookup yields CDR1 MNHEY and CDR2 SMNVEV (reference sequence). Trimming left V 0 bases short and J 6 bases short, with 9 bases between. As DNA, the CDR3 is TGTGCCAGCAGTTTATCGGCAGGGGTTCAGCCCCAGCATTTT. Amino acid sequence: CASSLSAGVQPQHF.

Note on this clone: The junction does not match germline at one end; this may be a read error. V is TRBV7-2 and J is TRBJ2-6, with a tentative D call TRBD1 (6 bases). Germline loops: CDR1 SGHTA, CDR2 FQGNSA. This CDR3 has 16 amino acids. The CDR3: CASSQEQGSGANVLTF. DNA of the CDR3: TGCGCCAGCAGCCAAGAACAGGGCTCTGGGGCCAACGTCCTGACTTTC. Full variable domain (missing parts from reference TRBV7-2 and TRBJ2-6): GAGVSQSPSNKVTEKGKDVELRCDPISGHTALYWYRQSLGQGLEFLIYFQGNSAPDKSGLPSDRFSAERTGGSVSTLTIQRTQQEDSAVYLCASSQEQGSGANVLTFGAGSRLTVL.

The chain has TRBV4-3 and TRBJ1-1; no definite D call. This CDR3 region has 13 residues. CDR1 is LGHNA and CDR2 is YSLEER in the germline V gene. The V gene lost 4 bases and the J gene lost 0 bases, with 6 bases spanning the gap. The CDR3 DNA reads as TGCGCCAGCAGCCCCGCCTTGAACACTGAAGCTTTCTTT. It yields the protein CASSPALNTEAFF.

The chain joins TRBV11-2 to TRBJ1-1; TRBD1 might be the D (6 bases). The germline CDR1 and CDR2 sequences are SGHAT and FQNNGV. The CDR3 loop spans 16 amino acids. The germline V and J ends were trimmed by 0 bases and 5 bases, with 16 bases remaining between them. The CDR3 here is CASSLDQWGQDTEAFF. CDR3 nucleotide sequence: TGTGCCAGCAGCTTAGATCAATGGGGGCAGGATACTGAAGCTTTCTTT.

This clone is categorized as medium-sized. V usage is TRBV2 and J usage is TRBJ2-7; no definite D call. V lost 7 bases, J lost 2 bases, and 9 bases lay in between. CDR3 length equals 12 residues. Germline CDR1 and CDR2: SNHLY and FYNNEI. CDR3 loop: CASILKTYEQYF. The CDR3 DNA reads TGTGCCAGCATTCTCAAAACCTACGAGCAGTACTTC.

This chain connects TRBV30 to TRBJ2-7, with D unresolved. This CDR3 spans 15 amino acids. CDR1 and CDR2 (germline): GTSNPN, SVGIG (reference sequence). Trimming stripped 3 bases from V and 1 base from J, with 16 bases between. CDR3 nucleotide sequence: TGTGCCTGGAGCGTCGGGCCTGAGTGGTCCTACGAGCAGTACTTC. Its translation is CAWSVGPEWSYEQYF.

This chain links TRBV11-2 with TRBJ2-1, with D uncertain. The germline V gene has CDR1 SGHAT and CDR2 FQNNGV. The CDR3 totals 15 residues. Trimming took 1 base from V and 0 from J, leaving 7 bases between them. CDR3 nucleotide sequence: TGTGCCAGCAGCTTAGTGGCGAGCTCCTACAATGAGCAGTTCTTC. Protein sequence: CASSLVASSYNEQFF.

The chain recombines TRBV5-4 with TRBJ1-1; D unresolved. This CDR3 spans 12 amino acids. V gave up 2 bases and J gave up 3 bases, with 5 bases separating them. CDR1 SGHNT and CDR2 YYREEE come from the germline V gene (reference sequence). CDR3 coding DNA: TGTGCCAGCAGCTTCTTAGACACTGAAGCTTTCTTT. As protein: CASSFLDTEAFF.